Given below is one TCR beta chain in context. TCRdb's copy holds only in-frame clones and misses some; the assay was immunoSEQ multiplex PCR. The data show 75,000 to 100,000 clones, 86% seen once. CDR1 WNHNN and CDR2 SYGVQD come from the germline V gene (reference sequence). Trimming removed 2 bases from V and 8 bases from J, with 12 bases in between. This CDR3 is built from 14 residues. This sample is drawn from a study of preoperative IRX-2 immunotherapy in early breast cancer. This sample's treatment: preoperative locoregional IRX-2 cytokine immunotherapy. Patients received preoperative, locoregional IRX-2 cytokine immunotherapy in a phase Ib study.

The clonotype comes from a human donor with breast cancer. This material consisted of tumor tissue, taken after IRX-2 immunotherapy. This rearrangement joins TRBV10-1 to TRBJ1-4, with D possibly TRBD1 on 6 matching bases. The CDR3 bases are TGCGCCAGCAGTGAGGACAGGCGGGGAGAAAAACTGTTTTTT. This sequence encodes CASSEDRRGEKLFF.